One sample yielded the 9 T cell receptor beta chains listed below, sequenced in a study of identical twins. A single record per CDR3 protein comes from TCRdb applying MiXCR to the 5' RACE reads. The sample carries fewer than 350,000 distinct CDR3 sequences, under 9.5% recorded once. The same data also went into a second study, on yellow fever vaccine responses in identical twins.

What was sequenced was memory (CD45RO+) T cells sorted from blood. Receptors were obtained from a woman under 30 in good health.

This clonotype showed up many times. The rearrangement joins TRBV5-1 to TRBJ2-7; no definite D call. Germline loops: CDR1 SGHRS, CDR2 YFSETQ. Trimming shortened V by 7 bases and J by 0 bases, and 17 bases separated the two germline ends. This CDR3 region has 15 residues. CDR3 sequence reads: CASSEGQLSSYEQYV. DNA of the CDR3: TGCGCCAGCTCGGAAGGGCAGTTGAGCTCCTACGAGCAGTACGTC.

This clonotype was detected ten times or more. The chain carries TRBV5-1 and TRBJ2-3; D gene uncertain. V was shortened by 4 bases and J by 3 bases, with 6 bases between the two germline ends. Per germline, CDR1 SGHRS and CDR2 YFSETQ. The CDR3 has 12 amino acids. Here the CDR3 DNA reads TGCGCCAGCAGCCTTGCAACAGATACGCAGTATTTT. Its protein is CASSLATDTQYF.

The sample holds many counts of this clonotype. The chain recombines TRBV15 with TRBJ2-7, with D possibly TRBD2 on 6 matching bases. V gave up 0 bases and J gave up 3 bases, with 9 bases separating them. The V gene's germline CDR1 is LNHNV and CDR2 YYDKDF (reference sequence). The CDR3 has 14 amino acids. The chain's CDR3 is CATSRDWGDYEQYF. For the CDR3, the DNA is TGTGCCACCAGCAGAGATTGGGGGGACTACGAGCAGTACTTC.

This clonotype was counted at least ten times. The rearrangement uses TRBV6-2 or TRBV6-3 and TRBJ2-3; possible D gene TRBD2, 6 bases. Germline values: CDR1 MNHEY, CDR2 SVGEGT. This CDR3 has 15 residues. Trimming pared 5 bases from V and 0 bases from J, leaving 12 bases between. CDR3 sequence: CASSHPGLSTDTQYF. The CDR3 nucleotides are TGTGCCAGCAGTCACCCGGGACTTAGCACAGATACGCAGTATTTT.

This clonotype was observed a few times. This sequence joins TRBV2 and TRBJ1-1, with 7 bases that match TRBD1. Germline values: CDR1 SNHLY, CDR2 FYNNEI. V shed 5 bases and J 10 bases; nucleotides not matched to a gene: 16. The CDR3 covers 15 residues. The CDR3 DNA is TGTGCCAGCAGTCTTATGGGACAGCTCTCCCTGGGAGCTTTCTTT. Amino acids: CASSLMGQLSLGAFF.

As regards this clonotype: This could be a read error, since a much larger clone is one nucleotide away. This rearrangement joins TRBV12-3 or TRBV12-4 to TRBJ1-5; D uncertain. The CDR3 is 16 residues long. Written as DNA, the CDR3 is TGTGCCAGCAGTTTACGAGAGGGAACGGGCAATCAGCCCCGGCATTTT. The encoded protein is CASSLREGTGNQPRHF.

The CDR3 DNA reads as TGTGCCAGCAGCCGGACTAGCGGAGGGGAGACCCAGTACTTC. Translating it yields CASSRTSGGETQYF. The chain is built from TRBV4-2 and TRBJ2-5, with 10 bases that match TRBD2. After removal of 4 bases from V and 5 bases from J, the junction contained 4 bases not matched to a gene. The CDR3 contains 14 residues. Germline CDR1 reads LGHNA; CDR2 reads YNFKEQ.

This clonotype appeared a few times. The CDR3 nucleotides read TGTGCCATCAGTGCCGACCTGGGCTCCTACGAGCAGTACTTC. This translates into CAISADLGSYEQYF. The chain is built from TRBV10-3 and TRBJ2-7, with D unresolved. V lost 4 bases and J lost 0, with 10 bases in between. Germline V gene sequence: CDR1 ENHRY, CDR2 SYGVKD. This CDR3 comprises 14 residues.

In this sample, this clonotype turned up many times. The chain carries TRBV5-1 and TRBJ1-3; TRBD1 is a possible D gene (5 bases). With 4 bases removed from V and 0 bases from J, the gap between germline ends came to 11 bases. The CDR3 is 15 residues long. The germline gives CDR1 SGHRS, CDR2 YFSETQ. CDR3 DNA: TGCGCCAGCAGCCCCCAGGGCGTCTCTGGAAACACCATATATTTT. As protein: CASSPQGVSGNTIYF.